The 27 T cell receptor beta chains below were found in one sample sequenced in a study of cytomegalovirus exposure and HLA in healthy donors. Researchers ran the PCR with 60 Vbeta and 13 Jbeta primers. Some clones are missing from TCRdb's copy, which holds only in-frame ones; the method was immunoSEQ multiplex PCR. The sample includes roughly 120,000 clones. The specimen sequenced was PBMCs. These receptors came from a man aged 18 to 30 in good health and CMV-seronegative.

V usage is TRBV11-2 and J usage is TRBJ1-1, with 7 bases lining up with TRBD1. V shed 1 base and J 4 bases; nucleotides not matched to a gene: 0. CDR1 is SGHAT and CDR2 is FQNNGV in the germline V gene. This CDR3 has 13 amino acids. CDR3 bases: TGTGCCAGCAGCTTAGCAGGGGGCACTGAAGCTTTCTTT. This gives the protein CASSLAGGTEAFF.

Comments on this clone: Within the sample, other DNA sequences also encode this same CDR3. The rearrangement uses TRBV30 and TRBJ1-2; D remains unclear. CDR3 size: 15 residues. Deletions cut 4 bases from V and 8 bases from J, with 23 bases between. Germline CDR1 and CDR2: GTSNPN and SVGIG (reference sequence). CDR3: CAWKPMGVTDGGYTF. The CDR3 DNA follows: TGTGCCTGGAAACCAATGGGAGTGACGGACGGCGGCTACACCTTC.

The chain uses TRBV13 and TRBJ1-3; TRBD1 matches 8 bases. The CDR3 contains 16 residues. CDR1 and CDR2 from the germline V gene are PRHDT and FYEKMQ (reference sequence). V dropped 5 bases and J dropped 1; count of bases not matched to a gene: 7. The CDR3 DNA reads as TGTGCCAGCAGCCCGGACAGGGCGAGGTCTGGAAACACCATATATTTT. Protein: CASSPDRARSGNTIYF.

The chain is built from TRBV19 and TRBJ1-5, with 10 bases lining up with TRBD1. V shed 6 bases and J 5 bases; nucleotides not matched to a gene: 4. Germline V gives CDR1 LNHDA, CDR2 SQIVND (reference sequence). The CDR3 has 14 amino acids. The DNA of the CDR3 is TGTGCCAGTAGACCGGGACAGGGGTATCAGCCCCAGCATTTT. This gives the protein CASRPGQGYQPQHF.

V gene TRBV27 combines with J gene TRBJ2-7; 9 bases are a match to TRBD2. Trimming cost V 6 bases and J 7 bases; bases outside gene matches: 13. In germline, CDR1 is MNHEY, CDR2 SMNVEV (reference sequence). The CDR3 spans 15 residues. The CDR3 sequence: CASRSGGSGRREQYF. DNA of the CDR3: TGTGCCAGCAGGAGCGGGGGGTCGGGCCGAAGGGAGCAGTACTTC.

This chain connects TRBV5-1 to TRBJ2-3; 8 nucleotides agree with TRBD2. Germline-derived CDR1 and CDR2 are SGHRS and YFSETQ. The CDR3 extends over 17 amino acids. The V gene end was trimmed by 4 bases and the J gene end by 2 bases; junction bases not matched to a gene: 12. CDR3 DNA sequence: TGCGCCAGCAGCCCCGGCCCGTTTAGCGGGGACACAGATACGCAGTATTTT. This translates into CASSPGPFSGDTDTQYF.

This chain connects TRBV13 to TRBJ2-6; D remains unclear. The germline CDR1 and CDR2 sequences are PRHDT and FYEKMQ (reference sequence). The CDR3 covers 13 residues. V lost 5 bases, J lost 3 bases, and 5 bases lay in between. CDR3 sequence reads: CASSPLGANVLTF. CDR3 nucleotide sequence: TGTGCCAGCAGCCCCCTTGGGGCCAACGTCCTGACTTTC.

The chain carries TRBV19 and TRBJ1-6; 7 nucleotides align to TRBD1. Germline CDR1 reads LNHDA; CDR2 reads SQIVND (reference sequence). V shed 5 bases and J 5 bases; nucleotides not matched to a gene: 6. CDR3 size: 15 residues. CDR3 DNA sequence: TGTGCCAGTAGTCGTAACAGGGGCAATAATTCACCCCTCCACTTT. Protein: CASSRNRGNNSPLHF.

J is TRBJ2-3 and V is TRBV28; a weak D match, TRBD2 (5 bases). CDR1 is MDHEN and CDR2 is SYDVKM in the germline V gene. The CDR3 contains 11 residues. Trimming removed 8 bases at V and 5 bases at J, with 8 bases between. The CDR3 here is CASGSVDTQYF. CDR3 in DNA: TGTGCCAGCGGGAGTGTAGATACGCAGTATTTT.

The V and J genes are TRBV6-1 and TRBJ1-2, with TRBD1 matching 9 bases. Germline CDR1 and CDR2: MNHNS and SASEGT. CDR3 length equals 13 residues. V shed 6 bases, J shed 6 bases, and the junction held 5 bases outside the gene matches. The CDR3 loop is CASRIQGADGYTF. Written as DNA, the CDR3 is TGTGCCAGCAGAATACAGGGGGCTGATGGCTACACCTTC.

The CDR3 bases are TGTGCCAGCATCCCCTCGCTAGGTGGCAGGGGTAATTCACCCCTCCACTTT. Its translation is CASIPSLGGRGNSPLHF. The rearrangement uses TRBV28 and TRBJ1-6, with D possibly matching TRBD1 (6 bases). The germline V and J ends were trimmed by 7 bases and 6 bases, with 22 bases remaining between them. Germline CDR1 is MDHEN and CDR2 is SYDVKM. The CDR3 is made up of 17 amino acids.

J is TRBJ1-1 and V is TRBV2; 9 nucleotides agree with TRBD1. CDR1 is SNHLY, CDR2 FYNNEI, per germline. The length of the CDR3 is 14 residues. The J segment lost 8 bases and the V segment lost 6 bases, leaving 10 bases of the junction unmatched. CDR3 in amino acids: CASREQGAKGEAFF. The CDR3 DNA follows: TGTGCCAGCAGAGAACAGGGGGCTAAGGGAGAAGCTTTCTTT.

The rearrangement links TRBV14 to TRBJ2-7; no clear D gene. The CDR3 runs to 17 residues. V lost 0 bases and J 1 base, leaving 16 bases between the germline ends. Germline values: CDR1 SGHDN, CDR2 FVKESK. Written as DNA, the CDR3 is TGTGCCAGCAGCCAAGAAATATCCCCCGGGTATTCCTACGAGCAGTACTTC. Its translation: CASSQEISPGYSYEQYF.

The chain is built from TRBV5-1 and TRBJ2-2, with TRBD1 matching over 12 bases. Losses at the gene ends were 4 bases for V and 2 bases for J; bases not matched to a gene: 6. The CDR3 loop spans 17 amino acids. Germline V gene data show CDR1 as SGHRS and CDR2 as YFSETQ. CDR3 in amino acids: CASSKTGTGGNTGELFF. DNA of the CDR3: TGCGCCAGCAGCAAAACCGGGACAGGGGGCAACACCGGGGAGCTGTTTTTT. Complete variable domain (other parts from reference TRBV5-1 and TRBJ2-2): KAGVTQTPRYLIKTRGQQVTLSCSPISGHRSVSWYQQTPGQGLQFLFEYFSETQRNKGNFPGRFSGRQFSNSRSEMNVSTLELGDSALYLCASSKTGTGGNTGELFFGEGSRLTVL.

This chain uses TRBV7-6 with TRBJ2-3, with D tentatively TRBD1 (7 bases). CDR3 size: 16 residues. The V gene lost 1 base and the J gene lost 0 bases, with 11 bases spanning the gap. Germline V gene data show CDR1 as SGHVS and CDR2 as FNYEAQ. CDR3 amino acids: CASSLVAGGSTDTQYF. CDR3 in DNA: TGTGCCAGCAGCTTAGTGGCAGGGGGGAGCACAGATACGCAGTATTTT. The variable domain in full, completed from reference TRBV7-6 and TRBJ2-3, reads GAGVSQSPRYKVTKRGQDVALRCDPISGHVSLYWYRQALGQGPEFLTYFNYEAQQDKSGLPNDRFSAERPEGSISTLTIQRTEQRDSAMYRCASSLVAGGSTDTQYFGPGTRLTVL.

The rearrangement uses TRBV5-1 and TRBJ2-1; 10 nucleotides align to TRBD2. CDR1 SGHRS and CDR2 YFSETQ come from the germline V gene. This CDR3 has 13 residues. V was pared by 4 bases and J by 10 bases, with 5 bases of the junction left unmatched. CDR3 in DNA: TGCGCCAGCAGCCCTAGCGGGAGCTTGGAGCAGTTCTTC. This sequence encodes CASSPSGSLEQFF.

The chain recombines TRBV12-5 with TRBJ1-2; D is possibly TRBD1 (5 bases). Germline V gene data show CDR1 as LGHNT and CDR2 as FRNRAP. With 6 bases removed from V and 6 bases from J, the gap between germline ends came to 23 bases. This CDR3 comprises 16 residues. DNA for the CDR3: TGTGCTAGTGGGGCCTCGGCCCAGGGTCTAATAAATGGCTACACCTTC. This gives the protein CASGASAQGLINGYTF.

V gene TRBV9 combines with J gene TRBJ2-1; 11 nucleotides match TRBD2. V lost 0 bases to trimming and J lost 3 bases; unmatched junction nucleotides: 5. Germline V gives CDR1 SGDLS, CDR2 YYNGEE. The CDR3 sequence is 17 residues long. The CDR3, as DNA: TGTGCCAGCAGCGTAGAGTTGACTAGCGGGAACTACAATGAGCAGTTCTTC. As protein: CASSVELTSGNYNEQFF.

The chain is built from TRBV5-4 and TRBJ2-7; TRBD1 matches 9 bases. The CDR3 is made up of 14 amino acids. Germline V gene sequence: CDR1 SGHNT, CDR2 YYREEE (reference sequence). The trim removed 4 bases at V and 6 bases at J, leaving 8 bases unmatched. The CDR3 loop reads CASSPDRGVGEQYF. DNA of the CDR3: TGTGCCAGCAGCCCTGACAGGGGGGTGGGCGAGCAGTACTTC.

The rearrangement links TRBV7-3 to TRBJ2-5, with D perhaps TRBD1 (5 bases). The germline V gene encodes CDR1 SGHTA and CDR2 FQGTGA. The CDR3 consists of 13 residues. V lost 4 bases, J lost 2 bases, and 8 bases lay in between. CDR3 nucleotides: TGTGCCAGCAGCTCAGGGTTTCAAGAGACCCAGTACTTC. It is translated as CASSSGFQETQYF.

The chain couples TRBV2 to TRBJ2-1, with D tentatively TRBD2 (6 bases). This CDR3 spans 16 amino acids. The V and J ends lost 5 bases and 10 bases respectively, with 24 bases between them. CDR1 and CDR2 from the germline V gene are SNHLY and FYNNEI. In DNA form, the CDR3 reads TGTGCCAGCAGTTTGCCGGGACTGGGGGAATGGAGGGAGCAGTTCTTC. It specifies CASSLPGLGEWREQFF.

This rearrangement joins TRBV6-5 to TRBJ2-1; 7 bases map to TRBD2. V gave up 0 bases and J gave up 8 bases; unmatched junction bases: 7. CDR3 size: 15 residues. Germline V gene sequence: CDR1 MNHEY, CDR2 SVGAGI. The CDR3 spells CASSYSRLAFDEQFF. CDR3 in DNA: TGTGCCAGCAGTTACTCGAGACTAGCCTTCGATGAGCAGTTCTTC.

The rearrangement uses TRBV9 and TRBJ2-3, with 10 nucleotides matching TRBD1. The CDR3 has 16 residues. In germline, CDR1 is SGDLS, CDR2 YYNGEE. J was trimmed by 2 bases and V by 3 bases; bases with no gene match: 6. The CDR3, as DNA: TGTGCCAGCAGCGGCAGACAGGGGGCGAACACAGATACGCAGTATTTT. This encodes CASSGRQGANTDTQYF.

V gene TRBV5-4 combines with J gene TRBJ1-1, with 8 bases lining up with TRBD1. The V gene end was trimmed by 4 bases and the J gene end by 5 bases; junction bases not matched to a gene: 7. Germline V gene lookup returns CDR1 SGHNT and CDR2 YYREEE (reference sequence). CDR3 size: 14 residues. CDR3 nucleotides: TGTGCCAGCAGCACCCGACAGGGGAGGACTGAAGCTTTCTTT. Its translation is CASSTRQGRTEAFF.

The V call is TRBV28, the J call TRBJ1-4; 9 bases match TRBD1. The V segment lost 6 bases and the J segment 4 bases; nucleotides outside the gene matches: 6. The CDR3 covers 15 residues. Germline V gene data show CDR1 as MDHEN and CDR2 as SYDVKM. The CDR3: CASRPQGAFNEKLFF. The CDR3 bases are TGTGCCAGCAGACCACAGGGGGCCTTTAATGAAAAACTGTTTTTT.

The chain uses TRBV19 and TRBJ2-1; 12 positions agree with TRBD1. Germline lookup yields CDR1 LNHDA and CDR2 SQIVND (reference sequence). V lost 4 bases and J lost 6; bases outside the gene matches: 4. The CDR3 is made up of 15 amino acids. CDR3 DNA: TGTGCCAGTAGTACGGGACAGGGGGCTAGCAATGAGCAGTTCTTC. Translation: CASSTGQGASNEQFF.

This chain uses TRBV6-5 with TRBJ2-7, with D tentatively TRBD1 (6 bases). This CDR3 comprises 11 residues. With 6 bases removed from V and 4 bases from J, the gap between germline ends came to 7 bases. CDR1 is MNHEY, CDR2 SVGAGI, per germline. The CDR3 loop is CASRQGYEQYF. For the CDR3, the DNA is TGTGCCAGCAGACAGGGTTACGAGCAGTACTTC.